What follows is one T cell receptor beta chain and its context. J was trimmed by 4 bases and V by 6 bases; bases with no gene match: 12. There are 18 residues in the CDR3. CDR1 is ENHRY, CDR2 SYGVKD, per germline. The data belong to a study of control samples from healthy donors and cancer patients. The repertoire was sequenced with immunoSEQ multiplex PCR; TCRdb's copy has only in-frame clones and lacks some. The top ten clones hold about 6.3% of a sample with 400,000 to 450,000 clones, 75% to 95% of them seen once. This chain links TRBV10-3 with TRBJ2-2, with 12 bases identical to TRBD2. The source material was PBMCs. The source of this sequence is a man aged 35-49 years with head and neck cancer. CDR3 bases: TGTGCCATCAGACCCTCACGGCTAGCGGGGGGGTCCACCGGGGAGCTGTTTTTT. This gives the protein CAIRPSRLAGGSTGELFF.